A selection of T cell receptor beta chains follows, all from one sample in a study of T cells in tumors after PD-1 blockade. The assay was immunoSEQ multiplex PCR, and TCRdb's table has in-frame clones only and misses some. The sample lists fewer than 25,000 clones, about 84% occurring once. Sequenced material: PBMCs, taken after anti-PD-1 treatment. The receptors stem from a human donor with basal cell carcinoma. Each CDR3 is given with its conserved first and last residue. Only part of the rows carry a size: once, few, many, or a class if the clone is expanded.

J: TRBJ2-6
size: .
V: TRBV5-1
CDR3: CASSGLAGGPGANVLTF

J: TRBJ1-1
size: .
V: TRBV6-5
CDR3: CASNLLGGEAFF

J: TRBJ1-5
size: .
V: TRBV16
CDR3: CASSPTRAPGQPQHF

J: TRBJ1-1
size: .
V: TRBV5-4
CDR3: CASRNRGGTEAFF

J: TRBJ2-7
size: .
V: TRBV10-1
CDR3: CASSDLRTGYSYEQYF

J: TRBJ2-7
size: .
V: TRBV10-2
CDR3: CASRGQGAPEQYF

J: TRBJ1-2
size: .
V: TRBV7-2
CDR3: CASSFPGQGFGYTF

J: TRBJ2-2
size: .
V: TRBV2
CDR3: CAGWTGGGTGELFF

J: TRBJ2-1
size: .
V: TRBV5-6
CDR3: CASSLAQLAGGSEQFF

J: TRBJ2-3
size: .
V: TRBV19
CDR3: CASSMGTDTQYF

J: TRBJ1-2
size: .
V: TRBV5-8
CDR3: CASSLAWTGKGKDGYTF

J: TRBJ1-5
size: .
V: TRBV18
CDR3: CASSPGTGPSNQPQHF

J: TRBJ2-5
size: .
V: TRBV4-1
CDR3: CASSQVGPSPRETQYF

J: TRBJ2-5
size: .
V: TRBV20-1
CDR3: CSASMTSGQETQYF

J: TRBJ1-5
size: .
V: TRBV2
CDR3: CASSEGLSTVSNQPQHF

J: TRBJ1-1
size: .
V: TRBV7-6
CDR3: CASSLDEGGTEAFF

J: TRBJ1-1
size: .
V: TRBV5-6
CDR3: CASSTGHLNTEAFF

J: TRBJ1-6
size: few
V: TRBV11-3
CDR3: CASSRRQGNSPLHF

J: TRBJ2-5
size: .
V: TRBV15
CDR3: CATSRVGQGEFQYF

J: TRBJ1-2
size: .
V: TRBV7-8
CDR3: CASSSRGRDGYTF

J: TRBJ2-1
size: .
V: TRBV13
CDR3: CASSTGGARRDHNEQFF

J: TRBJ2-1
size: .
V: TRBV5-4
CDR3: CASSLPTSGGYNEQFF

J: TRBJ2-3
size: .
V: TRBV9
CDR3: CASSVGTSGGAADTQYF

J: TRBJ2-6
size: once
V: TRBV4-1
CDR3: CASSPSPGRGLSGANVLTF

J: TRBJ1-2
size: few
V: TRBV7-6
CDR3: CASSNSGTRGYTF

J: TRBJ2-7
size: .
V: TRBV6-5
CDR3: CASSPPTSSYEQYF

J: TRBJ1-1
size: few
V: TRBV5-1
CDR3: CASTRLGGSNTEAFF

J: TRBJ1-1
size: .
V: TRBV10-1
CDR3: CASSPGSTEAFF

J: TRBJ1-1
size: .
V: TRBV19
CDR3: CASSRQYGEAFF

J: TRBJ2-5
size: .
V: TRBV5-4
CDR3: CASSLEAGVRETQYF

J: TRBJ1-3
size: .
V: TRBV6-5
CDR3: CASTLGPTSGNTIYF

J: TRBJ2-1
size: once
V: TRBV6-5
CDR3: CASRRGVYNEQFF

J: TRBJ2-3
size: .
V: TRBV9
CDR3: CASSTLAGGGTDTQYF

J: TRBJ1-1
size: .
V: TRBV10-2
CDR3: CASVDQGTHTEAFF

J: TRBJ1-1
size: .
V: TRBV18
CDR3: CASSPGLNTEAFF

J: TRBJ1-2
size: .
V: TRBV5-6
CDR3: CASSRRGHLLRNGYTF

J: TRBJ2-7
size: few
V: TRBV12-3/TRBV12-4
CDR3: CASSPGGNEQYF

J: TRBJ1-5
size: .
V: TRBV12-3/TRBV12-4
CDR3: CASSDRGNQPQHF

J: TRBJ2-2
size: .
V: TRBV10-2
CDR3: CASSGGQGFNTGELFF

J: TRBJ2-7
size: .
V: TRBV6-5
CDR3: CASSYSSTSGYEQYF

J: TRBJ1-4
size: .
V: TRBV14
CDR3: CASSLDSNEKLFF

J: TRBJ2-5
size: once
V: TRBV5-1
CDR3: CASSLGLAWGQETQYF

J: TRBJ2-1
size: .
V: TRBV13
CDR3: CASSLSGDSYNEQFF

J: TRBJ2-3
size: .
V: TRBV11-3
CDR3: CASSLDIGSDTQYF

J: TRBJ1-5
size: .
V: TRBV7-9
CDR3: CASSSATGISNQPQHF